This paragraph reports one TCR beta chain. What this receptor recognizes is not known. No per-base quality is available; no much larger clone lies one base away. TCRbeta CDR3 regions were amplified from genomic DNA by means of the immunoSEQ Assay, a bias-controlled multiplex PCR. As for the original processing: The number of nucleated cells in each sample was estimated by amplification of reference gene primers within the assay. Sequence reads were collapsed and filtered to measure the absolute abundance of every unique TCRbeta CDR3 rearrangement. For each sample, productive Simpson clonality was calculated as the square root of Simpson's diversity index across productive rearrangements. TCRdb's version of the immuneACCESS table is confined to in-frame rearrangements and falls short of the full clone set. An unresolved V gene accounts for under half of the shortfall where checked; the remainder is of unknown origin. V, J and clone size derive from that table, while D and trimming were established from the DNA sequence. This sample has approximately 180,000 clones in its table, and around 87% of those were observed once. The ten largest clones take up approximately 2.7% of the sample.

For CDR1 and CDR2, the germline V gene lists MDHEN and SYDVKM. V sheds 6 bases and J sheds 1 base, leaving 16 bases between their ends. The CDR3 has 15 amino acids, counting the end cysteine and phenylalanine. The retained sequence is limited to the CDR3, 45 bases, with the frame set at the first base. The collaborating institutions used their own protocols to collect whole blood in K2EDTA tubes. Collaborator samples were shipped for TCRbeta analysis as frozen whole blood, isolated PBMCs, or DNA extracted from either sample type. This sample was included in a study of blood T cell repertoires in COVID-19 (dated by TCRdb to about 2020). Study-level background: Samples from collaborators originated in the United States, Italy and Spain and spanned both the acute and convalescent phases of COVID-19. The prospective study material was composed of cDNA or gDNA derived from T cells, B-cell-depleted T cells, or PBMCs. Subjects who had been exposed to COVID-19, were actively infected with it, or had recovered from it provided the deeply sampled blood TCRbeta repertoires that made up the dataset. The repertoires were made available in a free public database intended to serve as a resource for research on the immune response to SARS-CoV-2. The samples were drawn from the first 160 participants of the ongoing ImmuneRACE study and from 1,254 subjects provided by 6 global collaborators. Sample metadata almost always included a de-identified subject ID, COVID-19 status, age in years and sex. Where available, HLA class I and class II types were taken from metadata supplied by the sample provider and were not determined by assay-based typing. Paper-wide results and their limitations: The amount of clinical and demographic metadata varied by source and participant and was provided uncurated.

Input material: peripheral blood. The sequence was collected from a man in his forties with active or convalescent COVID-19. This sequence uses TRBV28 and TRBJ2-7, and TRBD1 may be the D gene, going by 6 matching bases. The sequenced DNA: TGTGCCAGCAGATCAGCAACAGGGATATCCTACGAGCAGTACTTC. Translated, this is CASRSATGISYEQYF. Where the CDR3 stops, the reference TRBV28 and TRBJ2-7 genes take over; the full variable domain is DVKVTQSSRYLVKRTGEKVFLECVQDMDHENMFWYRQDPGLGLRLIYFSYDVKMKEKGDIPEGYSVSREKKERFSLILESASTNQTSMYLCASRSATGISYEQYFGPGTRLTVT.